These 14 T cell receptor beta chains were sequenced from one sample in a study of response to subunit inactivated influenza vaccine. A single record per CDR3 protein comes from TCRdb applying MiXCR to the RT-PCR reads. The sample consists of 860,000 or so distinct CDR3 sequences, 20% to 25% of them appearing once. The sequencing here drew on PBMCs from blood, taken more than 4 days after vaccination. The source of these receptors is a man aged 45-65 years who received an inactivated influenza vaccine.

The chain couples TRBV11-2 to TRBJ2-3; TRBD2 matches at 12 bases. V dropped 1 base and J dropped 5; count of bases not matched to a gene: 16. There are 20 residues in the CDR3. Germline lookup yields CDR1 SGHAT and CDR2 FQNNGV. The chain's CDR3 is CASSLVQTGTSGSRGDTQYF. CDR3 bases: TGTGCCAGCAGCTTAGTACAGACCGGGACTAGCGGGTCCAGGGGAGATACGCAGTATTTT.

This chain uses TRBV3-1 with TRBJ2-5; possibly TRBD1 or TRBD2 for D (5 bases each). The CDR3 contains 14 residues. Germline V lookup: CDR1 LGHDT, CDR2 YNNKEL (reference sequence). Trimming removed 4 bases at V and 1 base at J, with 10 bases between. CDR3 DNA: TGTGCCAGCAGCCGGGACGCCTTCCAAGAGACCCAGTACTTC. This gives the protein CASSRDAFQETQYF.

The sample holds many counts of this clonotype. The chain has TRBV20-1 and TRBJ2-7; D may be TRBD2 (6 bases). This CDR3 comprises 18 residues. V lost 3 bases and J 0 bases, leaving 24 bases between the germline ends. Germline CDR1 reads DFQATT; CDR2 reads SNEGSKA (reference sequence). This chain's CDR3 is CSASKSGWVAESSYEQYF. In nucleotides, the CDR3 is TGCAGTGCTAGTAAATCAGGGTGGGTAGCGGAGAGCTCCTACGAGCAGTACTTC.

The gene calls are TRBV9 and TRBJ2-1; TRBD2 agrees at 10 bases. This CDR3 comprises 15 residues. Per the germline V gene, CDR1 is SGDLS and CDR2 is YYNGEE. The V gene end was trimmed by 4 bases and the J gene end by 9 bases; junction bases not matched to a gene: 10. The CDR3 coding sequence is TGTGCCAGCAGCCTAGAGCGGGAGGGCCTAGGTGAGCAGTTCTTC. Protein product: CASSLEREGLGEQFF.

The CDR3 DNA follows: TGTGCCAGCAGTCGAGAGACTAGCGGGCCCTACAATGAGCAGTTCTTC. Translated, it gives CASSRETSGPYNEQFF. The gene calls are TRBV3-1 and TRBJ2-1; the match to TRBD2 covers 10 bases. CDR1 LGHDT and CDR2 YNNKEL come from the germline V gene (reference sequence). CDR3 size: 16 residues. The V gene end was trimmed by 6 bases and the J gene end by 2 bases; junction bases not matched to a gene: 7.

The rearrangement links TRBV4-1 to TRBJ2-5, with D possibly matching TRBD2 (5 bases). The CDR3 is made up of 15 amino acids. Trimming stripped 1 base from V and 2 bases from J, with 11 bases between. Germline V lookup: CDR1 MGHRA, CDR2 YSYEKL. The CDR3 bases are TGCGCCAGCAGCCAAGGCCGCAGACTACAAGAGACCCAGTACTTC. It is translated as CASSQGRRLQETQYF.

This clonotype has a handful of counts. The CDR3 DNA is TGCGCCAGCAGCCCGGGACTAGCGGGAGGCATCGAGCAGTACTTC. Residues: CASSPGLAGGIEQYF. The V call is TRBV4-3, the J call TRBJ2-7; 15 bases are a match to TRBD2. Germline assignment: CDR1 LGHNA and CDR2 YSLEER. The CDR3 runs to 15 residues. Trimming removed 4 bases from V and 6 bases from J; junction bases left unmatched: 4.

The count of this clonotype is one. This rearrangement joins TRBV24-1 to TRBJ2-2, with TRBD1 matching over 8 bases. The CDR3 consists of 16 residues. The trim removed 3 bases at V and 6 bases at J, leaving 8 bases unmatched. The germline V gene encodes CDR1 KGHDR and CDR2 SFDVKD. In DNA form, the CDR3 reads TGTGCCACCAGTGATCCCGGGACAGGTCGGGCCGGGGAGCTGTTTTTT. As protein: CATSDPGTGRAGELFF.

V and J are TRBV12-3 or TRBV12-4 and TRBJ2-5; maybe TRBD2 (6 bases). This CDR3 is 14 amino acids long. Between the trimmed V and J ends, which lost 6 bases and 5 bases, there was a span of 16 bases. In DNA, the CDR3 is TGTGCCAGCAGCACCCTGGAGGAGGGGGAGACCCAGTACTTC. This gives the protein CASSTLEEGETQYF.

The CDR3 protein is CASRQGWGLDTEAFF. The CDR3 region has the DNA TGTGCCAGCAGGCAGGGGTGGGGGTTGGACACTGAAGCTTTCTTT. The rearrangement links TRBV12-3 or TRBV12-4 to TRBJ1-1, with D perhaps TRBD1 (6 bases). CDR3 size: 15 residues. Trimming removed 6 bases from V and 3 bases from J, with 17 bases in between.

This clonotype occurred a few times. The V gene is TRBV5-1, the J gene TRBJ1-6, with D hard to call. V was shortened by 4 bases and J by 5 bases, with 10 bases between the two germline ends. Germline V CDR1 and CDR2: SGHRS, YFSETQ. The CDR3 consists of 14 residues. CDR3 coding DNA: TGCGCCAGCAGCCCGAGACAAGATAATTCACCCCTCCACTTT. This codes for CASSPRQDNSPLHF.

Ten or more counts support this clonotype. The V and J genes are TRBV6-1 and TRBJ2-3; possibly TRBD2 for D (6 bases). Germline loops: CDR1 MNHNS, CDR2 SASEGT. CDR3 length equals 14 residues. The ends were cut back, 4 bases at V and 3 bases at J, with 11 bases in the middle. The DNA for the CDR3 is TGTGCCAGCAGTGCGGGAGACCTAACAGATACGCAGTATTTT. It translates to CASSAGDLTDTQYF.

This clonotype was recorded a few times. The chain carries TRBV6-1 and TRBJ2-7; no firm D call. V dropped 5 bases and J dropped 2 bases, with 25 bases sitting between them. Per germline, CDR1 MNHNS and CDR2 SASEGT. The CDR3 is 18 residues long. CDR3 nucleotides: TGTGCCAGCAGTCCCTACTCAACGGACCGCCTAGGCCCCTACGAGCAGTACTTC. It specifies CASSPYSTDRLGPYEQYF.

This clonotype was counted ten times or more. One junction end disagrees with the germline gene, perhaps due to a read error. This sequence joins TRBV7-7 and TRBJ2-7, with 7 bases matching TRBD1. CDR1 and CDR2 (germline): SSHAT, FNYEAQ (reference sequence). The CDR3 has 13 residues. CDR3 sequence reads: CASSFGTASEQYF. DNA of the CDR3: TGTGCTAGCAGCTTTGGGACAGCGAGCGAGCAGTACTTC.